Listed below are T cell receptor beta chains from one sample, sequenced in a study of breast tumors, draining lymph nodes, adjacent tissues. TCRdb passed the multiplex PCR reads through MiXCR, listing each CDR3 protein once. The sample lists fewer than 200,000 distinct CDR3 sequences, 25% to 40% occurring once. Sequenced sample: axillary lymph node tissue. These receptors were taken from a female donor with breast cancer. Some clones in this sample may be carry-over from other donors' samples. The CDR3 runs from the conserved cysteine through the conserved F or W. A D gene is named only where the DNA matches it firmly. Only some rows state a clone size, as once, few, many or a class for expanded clones.

.,.,TRBJ2-5,TRBV11-2,TGTGCCAGCAGCTTAGGTCGAGCCGGGACGGCCCAAGAGACCCAGTACTTC,CASSLGRAGTAQETQYF
many,TRBD1,TRBJ2-5,TRBV7-9,TGTGCCAGCAGCTTCTCCGGGACAGAAGAAGAGACCCAGTACTTC,CASSFSGTEEETQYF
many,.,TRBJ2-7,TRBV5-4,TGTGCCAGCAGATCCACTGGTTACGAGCAGTACTTC,CASRSTGYEQYF
many,.,TRBJ2-7,TRBV19,TGTGCCAGTAGTCCGGGCCCTATCGGGTACGAGCAGTACTTC,CASSPGPIGYEQYF
many,TRBD2,TRBJ2-3,TRBV10-1,TGCGCCAGCAGTGAGATTTACGGGCTAGCGGGGGAAACAGATACGCAGTATTTT,CASSEIYGLAGETDTQYF
.,.,TRBJ1-4,TRBV15,TGTGCCAAAGTGGGTCGAGCTAATGAAAAACTGTTTTTT,CAKVGRANEKLFF
few,.,TRBJ2-6,TRBV6-6,TGTGCCAGCATACCCGGGGCCAACGTCCTGACTTTC,CASIPGANVLTF
many,.,TRBJ2-7,TRBV10-1,TGCGCCAGCGGGGATACCTACGAGCAGTACTTC,CASGDTYEQYF
many,.,TRBJ1-2,TRBV9,TGTGCCAGCAGCCCTCGACAGTCTAACTATGGCTACACCTTC,CASSPRQSNYGYTF
.,.,TRBJ2-1,TRBV19,TGTGCCAGTAGTATAATGGCCGGGTGGGGACGTGAGCAGTTCTTC,CASSIMAGWGREQFF
many,.,TRBJ2-3,TRBV5-8,TGTGCCAGCAGCTTGTCCACTACGCAGTATTTT,CASSLSTTQYF
.,TRBD1,TRBJ1-1,TRBV20-1,TGCAGTGCTGGGCCCGGGACAGGGGTACCTGAAGCTTTCTTT,CSAGPGTGVPEAFF
many,.,TRBJ2-7,TRBV11-2,TGTGCCAGCAGCTTAGTCCAAGGGGGTCCCTACGAGCAGTACTTC,CASSLVQGGPYEQYF
many,TRBD1,TRBJ2-1,TRBV5-1,TGCGCCAGCAGCTCGGTGCGGGACAGGGGAGCCAATGAGCAGTTCTTC,CASSSVRDRGANEQFF
.,TRBD1,TRBJ2-7,TRBV25-1,TGTGCCAGCGTCGGGACAGGGATCTCCTACGAGCAGTACTTC,CASVGTGISYEQYF